This T cell receptor (beta chain) was identified in a study of CD8+CD57+ T cells in acquired aplastic anemia. Whole-study findings and limits: No significant patient-versus-control difference appeared in CD8+ Simpson's diversity.

For sequencing, patients were chosen who had shown expansion of CD8+CD57+ cells by flow cytometry. As to this clonotype: The antigen remains unidentified.

TCR beta VDJ and CDR3 were profiled, and genomic DNA was the template. MiXCR, applied by TCRdb to the reads, yields one record per CDR3 protein. The data show 150,000 to 160,000 distinct CDR3 sequences, about 54% seen once. Germline assignment: CDR1 SQVTM and CDR2 ANQGSEA. The CDR3 spans 12 residues. Trimming removed 6 bases at V and 10 bases at J, with 16 bases between. Sequenced sample: sorted CD4+, CD8+, or CD8+CD57+ T cells (not recorded which) from PBMCs. This receptor was identified in a human donor with aplastic anemia. The chain has TRBV29-1 and TRBJ2-1; D gene ambiguous. This CDR3 is CSVFTALGEQFF. CDR3 DNA sequence: TGCAGCGTCTTCACAGCCCTAGGGGAGCAGTTCTTC.